These 11 T cell receptor beta chains share one sample of origin, sequenced in a study of CD8 T cells in ankylosing spondylitis. Findings and limits, study-wide: Blood of patients with ankylosing spondylitis appeared to be characterized by a TCR beta motif of several highly homologous variants.

TCRdb processed the 5' RACE reads anew with MiXCR; each CDR3 protein has one entry. The table records 100,000 or so distinct CDR3 sequences, around 8.5% of them present only once. Their specific antigens are unknown. Source material: blood, either unsorted or a sorted T cell fraction (not recorded which). These receptors were taken from a male donor with ankylosing spondylitis.

The CDR3 nucleotides are TGCGCCAGCAGCCAAGACGCCGGGGAGCTGTTTTTT. Protein product: CASSQDAGELFF. This chain connects TRBV4-1 to TRBJ2-2; D is ambiguous. From germline, CDR1 is MGHRA and CDR2 YSYEKL. V was pared by 0 bases and J by 6 bases, with 2 bases between. The CDR3 is made up of 12 amino acids.

This clonotype was seen a few times. V usage is TRBV7-9 and J usage is TRBJ2-7, with 8 positions matching TRBD1. Looked up from germline, CDR1 is SEHNR and CDR2 is FQNEAQ (reference sequence). The CDR3 runs to 15 residues. V lost 1 base to trimming and J lost 5 bases; unmatched junction nucleotides: 7. The CDR3 loop is CASSLVGSGGDEQYV. CDR3 coding DNA: TGTGCCAGCAGCTTAGTAGGGTCAGGGGGCGACGAGCAGTACGTC.

In its sample, this clonotype was seen many times. The chain recombines TRBV25-1 with TRBJ1-2; 9 nucleotides line up with TRBD1. This CDR3 is 15 amino acids long. The junction had 7 bases not matched to a gene; V was cut back by 1 base and J by 7 bases. Germline CDR1 is MGHDK and CDR2 is SYGVNS. The CDR3 reads CASSELRDRVAGYTF. CDR3 nucleotide sequence: TGTGCCAGCAGTGAATTAAGGGACAGGGTTGCTGGCTACACCTTC.

This clonotype has a count of ten or more. The chain employs TRBV5-1 and TRBJ1-1; TRBD1 aligns across 7 bases. Germline loops: CDR1 SGHRS, CDR2 YFSETQ. The CDR3 covers 15 residues. The junction had 8 bases not matched to a gene; V was cut back by 3 bases and J by 3 bases. CDR3 sequence: CASSSKTGLDTEAFF. Written as DNA, the CDR3 is TGCGCCAGCAGCTCTAAGACAGGGTTGGACACTGAAGCTTTCTTT. Full variable domain (missing parts from reference TRBV5-1 and TRBJ1-1): KAGVTQTPRYLIKTRGQQVTLSCSPISGHRSVSWYQQTPGQGLQFLFEYFSETQRNKGNFPGRFSGRQFSNSRSEMNVSTLELGDSALYLCASSSKTGLDTEAFFGQGTRLTVV.

In its sample, this clonotype was seen a few times. The chain carries TRBV24-1 and TRBJ1-1, with D possibly being TRBD1 (6 bases). Germline CDR1 reads KGHDR; CDR2 reads SFDVKD. V was clipped by 9 bases and J by 5 bases, with 15 bases between them. The CDR3 runs 13 residues. CDR3 nucleotides: TGTGCCACCGCGGAGGGGAGGGGGACTGAAGCTTTCTTT. Amino acids: CATAEGRGTEAFF.

This clonotype occurred many times. The V call is TRBV7-8, the J call TRBJ2-1; 16 bases line up with TRBD2. The CDR3 covers 20 residues. The V gene end was trimmed by 6 bases and the J gene end by 2 bases; junction bases not matched to a gene: 13. Germline CDR1 SGHVS, CDR2 FQNEAQ. The CDR3 DNA reads TGTGCCAGCAGTCCTCACCAGGGACTAGCGGGAGGGCTAACCTACAATGAGCAGTTCTTC. Its translation: CASSPHQGLAGGLTYNEQFF.

This clonotype was counted at least ten times. DNA for the CDR3: TGTGCCAGCAGCTTACGTCTCCAAGAGACCCAGTACTTC. It specifies CASSLRLQETQYF. V and J are TRBV13 and TRBJ2-5; D unresolved. The CDR3 loop spans 13 amino acids. V lost 2 bases and J lost 1, with 5 bases in between. Germline CDR1 is PRHDT and CDR2 is FYEKMQ (reference sequence).

This clonotype was observed a handful of times. The chain links TRBV12-3 or TRBV12-4 to TRBJ1-5; 7 bases align to TRBD1. The CDR3 runs to 12 residues. V was pared by 7 bases and J by 7 bases, with 4 bases of the junction left unmatched. The CDR3 is CASTSGGQPQHF. The CDR3 DNA reads TGTGCCAGCACCTCAGGGGGGCAGCCCCAGCATTTT.

As to this clonotype: An end of the junction does not agree with germline; a read error may underlie this. The chain employs TRBV6-1 and TRBJ2-2; 10 bases match TRBD1. The CDR3 has 15 residues. Germline V gives CDR1 MNHNS, CDR2 SASEGT. The DNA for the CDR3 is TGTGACAGCAGTAAGGGGACAGGGGCCACCGGGGAGCTGTTTTTT. This codes for CDSSKGTGATGELFF.

The table lists this clonotype with many counts. The chain couples TRBV20-1 to TRBJ1-2; D is unclear. In germline, CDR1 is DFQATT, CDR2 SNEGSKA (reference sequence). The CDR3 sequence is 14 residues long. Trimming cost V 0 bases and J 0 bases, with 8 bases left between them. CDR3 sequence reads: CSARDRAANYGYTF. DNA of the CDR3: TGCAGTGCTAGAGATCGGGCAGCTAACTATGGCTACACCTTC.

This clonotype was seen many times. This sequence joins TRBV29-1 and TRBJ2-1; tentative D call: TRBD2 (6 bases). V lost 3 bases and J 2 bases, leaving 17 bases between the germline ends. CDR1 is SQVTM, CDR2 ANQGSEA, per germline. The CDR3 extends over 16 amino acids. CDR3 coding DNA: TGCAGCGTTGATTCCGGGACTGATCCTACCTACAATGAGCAGTTCTTC. Translating it yields CSVDSGTDPTYNEQFF.